The sequence of this T cell receptor (beta chain) was determined in a study of early T cells in non-severe SARS-CoV-2 infection. The overall study: Sequencing was performed on bulk RNA from unsorted whole blood, leaving chains unpaired.

Attachment of unique molecular identifiers to individual cDNA molecules was performed. TCRdb re-called the 5' RACE reads with MiXCR, one entry per CDR3 protein. The sample lists around 81,000 distinct CDR3 sequences; 11% to 15% were seen once. Trimming took off 4 bases at V and 3 bases at J, with 14 bases between the two ends. This CDR3 comprises 14 residues. Germline V gives CDR1 SGHDT, CDR2 YYEEEE. The receptor was isolated from an adult who was a healthcare worker with PCR-confirmed SARS-CoV-2 infection or an uninfected control (not recorded which). Sequenced material: whole blood. The genes are TRBV5-6 and TRBJ2-7; D might be TRBD1 (5 bases). CDR3 DNA sequence: TGTGCCAGCAGCCAGGTGGGGCTGCTCTACGAGCAGTACTTC. Protein: CASSQVGLLYEQYF.